This T cell receptor beta chain emerged from a study of T cell repertoires in cytomegalovirus infection. Study at large: CMV epitopes in the study were HLA-C-restricted (recently identified) and HLA-B-restricted (well studied). CMV infection and matching HLA type were both indicated by public TCR beta signatures. Study outcomes and limitations: Cumulated frequencies of public TCR beta families served to identify carriers of CMV plus the relevant HLA. Dominating the ex vivo response were TCR beta clonotypes that were CMV-specific and HLA-C-restricted.

A word on this clonotype: Antigen specificity is unknown.

Germline V gene sequence: CDR1 SGHVT, CDR2 SQSDAQ. Trimming removed 4 bases from V and 10 bases from J, with 14 bases in between. CDR3 length equals 14 residues. TCRdb re-called the reads through MiXCR, storing one row per CDR3 protein. The data hold approximately 470,000 distinct CDR3 sequences, with under 55% observed a single time. The sample consisted of cultured PBMCs, taken from culture after CMV antigen stimulation. The source of this sequence is a human donor in good health (CMV status not recorded). Some clones in this sample may be carry-over from other donors' samples. This chain uses TRBV7-4 with TRBJ1-6; D is perhaps TRBD1 (6 bases). As DNA, the CDR3 is TGTGCCAGCAGCTGGTCCCCAGGGGTATCACCCCTCCACTTT. Protein product: CASSWSPGVSPLHF.